The 14 T cell receptor beta chains presented below share a single source sample, sequenced in a study of T-cell memory formation after mild COVID-19. TCRdb re-derived calls from the 5' RACE reads in MiXCR, one entry per CDR3 protein. Of 350,000 to 400,000 distinct CDR3 sequences listed, around a fifth are singletons. Sequencing was carried out using PBMCs or a T cell subset sorted from them (not recorded which). Every receptor here comes from an adult woman who had mild COVID-19 (a few samples of this study predate the infection). Cell type and time point are not known.

This clonotype was recorded a few times. The chain has TRBV5-1 and TRBJ1-1; D remains ambiguous. The CDR3 sequence is 13 residues long. Trimming shortened V by 0 bases and J by 4 bases, and 7 bases separated the two germline ends. Germline V gene data show CDR1 as SGHRS and CDR2 as YFSETQ. In DNA, the CDR3 is TGCGCCAGCAGCTTGGGCCCCAGCACTGAAGCTTTCTTT. Amino acids: CASSLGPSTEAFF.

The chain has TRBV4-2 and TRBJ1-1; 9 bases align to TRBD1. The CDR3 is 17 residues long. V was clipped by 0 bases and J by 3 bases; unmatched bases: 8. Germline values: CDR1 LGHNA, CDR2 YNFKEQ. The CDR3: CASSQEVQGAFDTEAFF. DNA of the CDR3: TGTGCCAGCAGCCAAGAAGTACAGGGGGCATTTGACACTGAAGCTTTCTTT.

This clonotype came up a few times. V is TRBV2 and J is TRBJ2-1; 9 nucleotides line up with TRBD2. V shed 6 bases and J 4 bases; nucleotides not matched to a gene: 4. Germline V gene lookup returns CDR1 SNHLY and CDR2 FYNNEI. CDR3 size: 14 residues. The CDR3: CASRTSGPYNEQFF. The CDR3 DNA sequence: TGTGCCAGCAGGACTAGCGGACCTTACAATGAGCAGTTCTTC.

This clonotype has only a few counts. The chain couples TRBV29-1 to TRBJ1-2; TRBD1 is a possible D gene (5 bases). This CDR3 contains 11 residues. From germline, CDR1 is SQVTM and CDR2 ANQGSEA. V was cut by 8 bases and J by 4 bases, with 11 bases left in between. CDR3 sequence reads: CSLDSGYGYTF. CDR3 coding DNA: TGCAGCCTCGACAGCGGCTATGGCTACACCTTC.

The chain uses TRBV6-5 and TRBJ2-7; TRBD1 agrees at 7 bases. After removal of 6 bases from V and 4 bases from J, the junction contained 12 bases not matched to a gene. Germline V gene lookup returns CDR1 MNHEY and CDR2 SVGAGI. The CDR3 consists of 15 residues. The CDR3 reads CASSRIPGQLYEQYF. The CDR3 nucleotides read TGTGCCAGCAGCCGAATCCCGGGACAGCTGTACGAGCAGTACTTC.

The chain employs TRBV4-3 and TRBJ2-1, with 8 bases identical to TRBD2. In germline, CDR1 is LGHNA, CDR2 YSLEER. J lost 3 bases, V lost 1 base, and 8 bases had no gene match. The CDR3 totals 17 residues. The CDR3 sequence: CASSQVPTSADYNEQFF. In nucleotides, the CDR3 is TGCGCCAGCAGCCAAGTCCCGACTAGCGCTGACTACAATGAGCAGTTCTTC.

The V call is TRBV15, the J call TRBJ2-7, with TRBD1 matching 7 bases. The CDR3 loop spans 14 amino acids. Germline-derived CDR1 and CDR2 are LNHNV and YYDKDF (reference sequence). The trim removed 5 bases at V and 0 bases at J, leaving 4 bases unmatched. The CDR3 spells CATSGRDSSYEQYF. The DNA for the CDR3 is TGTGCCACCAGCGGCCGGGACAGCTCCTACGAGCAGTACTTC.

V usage is TRBV12-3 or TRBV12-4 and J usage is TRBJ1-2; no clear D gene. This CDR3 is 15 amino acids long. V dropped 1 base and J dropped 2 bases, with 11 bases sitting between them. In DNA form, the CDR3 reads TGTGCCAGCAGTTTAGGGCCCGGACGAAACTATGGCTACACCTTC. The encoded protein is CASSLGPGRNYGYTF.

The V call is TRBV7-9, the J call TRBJ1-6; D perhaps matches TRBD1 (6 bases). CDR3 length equals 15 residues. Trimming took 3 bases from V and 9 from J, leaving 15 bases between them. CDR1 is SEHNR and CDR2 is FQNEAQ in the germline V gene (reference sequence). CDR3 loop: CASSFQGSIGSPLHF. CDR3 nucleotide sequence: TGTGCCAGCAGCTTCCAGGGGTCGATCGGTTCACCCCTCCACTTT. Drawing the rest from reference TRBV7-9 and TRBJ1-6, the complete variable domain is DTGVSQNPRHKITKRGQNVTFRCDPISEHNRLYWYRQTLGQGPEFLTYFQNEAQLEKSRLLSDRFSAERPKGSFSTLEIQRTEQGDSAMYLCASSFQGSIGSPLHFGNGTRLTVT.

Many counts were recorded for this clonotype. The gene calls are TRBV14 and TRBJ1-2; D may be TRBD1 (5 bases). Between the trimmed V and J ends, which lost 4 bases and 4 bases, there was a span of 13 bases. Germline V lookup: CDR1 SGHDN, CDR2 FVKESK. The CDR3 has 14 residues. In DNA form, the CDR3 reads TGTGCCAGCAGCCGATCAGGGCCGGGCTATGGCTACACCTTC. Protein product: CASSRSGPGYGYTF.

V gene TRBV5-1 combines with J gene TRBJ2-1; TRBD2 matches 8 bases. With 4 bases clipped from V and 6 bases from J, the junction kept 9 bases outside the gene matches. Germline CDR1 is SGHRS and CDR2 is YFSETQ. The CDR3 runs 15 residues. In DNA, the CDR3 is TGCGCCAGCAGCCTACCGAACGGGGGGGCCAATGAGCAGTTCTTC. It translates to CASSLPNGGANEQFF.

The chain's CDR3 is CASSPLGRQGGAMNTEAFF. CDR3 DNA sequence: TGTGCCAGCTCACCATTGGGGAGACAGGGGGGCGCGATGAACACTGAAGCTTTCTTT. The J gene is TRBJ1-1, the V gene TRBV18, with 9 nucleotides matching TRBD1. Trimming removed 2 bases from V and 0 bases from J; junction bases left unmatched: 13. The CDR3 spans 19 residues. The germline V gene encodes CDR1 KGHSH and CDR2 LQKENI.

This clonotype showed up just a few times. The chain joins TRBV7-9 to TRBJ1-1, with TRBD1 as a possible D gene (5 bases). The CDR3 has 15 amino acids. CDR1 is SEHNR, CDR2 FQNEAQ, per germline (reference sequence). The V and J ends lost 1 base and 4 bases respectively, with 13 bases between them. CDR3 nucleotides: TGTGCCAGCAGCTTAGTGGCAGGGCGGCGCACTGAAGCTTTCTTT. Its protein is CASSLVAGRRTEAFF.

This rearrangement joins TRBV7-2 to TRBJ1-6; TRBD1 agrees at 7 bases. Germline CDR1 SGHTA, CDR2 FQGNSA. The ends lost 4 bases at V and 7 bases at J; junction bases unmatched: 7. The CDR3 contains 15 residues. CDR3 region: CASSSPGGVNSPLHF. The DNA of the CDR3 is TGTGCCAGCAGCTCGCCAGGGGGGGTCAATTCACCCCTCCACTTT.